This T cell receptor (beta chain) is drawn from a study of cytomegalovirus exposure and HLA in healthy donors. As for the donors, each was a healthy bone marrow donor. V shed 3 bases, J shed 1 base, and the junction held 2 bases outside the gene matches. The CDR3 is 15 amino acids. CDR1 is LNHDA and CDR2 is SQIVND in the germline V gene (reference sequence). Study conclusions and caveats: Donors belonging to an Asian-associated ancestry cluster reportedly showed fewer N-insertions in productive TCRs than the 666-donor mean, according to what a later analysis found. Listed as cytomegalovirus-associated were 150 to 200 TCR beta chains. TCR beta sequences reportedly predicted the HLA-A and HLA-B alleles of most subjects accurately.

Primers for the PCR totalled 60 Vbeta and 13 Jbeta. TCRdb's copy holds only in-frame clones and misses some; the assay was immunoSEQ multiplex PCR. The profile shows over 150,000 clones, 80% to 85% of them singletons. As concerns this clone: Its antigen is unknown.

V and J are TRBV19 and TRBJ2-3; 9 nucleotides agree with TRBD1. The TCR comes from a human donor in good health. Input material: PBMCs. In nucleotides, the CDR3 is TGTGCCAGTAGTATCGGGGACAGGGGCACAGATACGCAGTATTTT. This sequence encodes CASSIGDRGTDTQYF.